This T cell receptor beta chain was recovered during a study of T cells in Graves' hyperthyroidism and ophthalmopathy (dated by TCRdb to between 2018 and 2020). Regarding the study in general: Peripheral blood samples were taken at initial diagnosis, before any treatment was given. Thyroid tissue and blood T-cell repertoires from six or seven Graves' hyperthyroidism patients were also compared in the study. Once sampling was done, hyperthyroidism patients were given methimazole at a starting dose of 30 mg daily, whereas ophthalmopathy patients were given high-dose intravenous methylprednisolone. For training and testing, the 80 to 100 patients in the discovery cohort were randomly divided in a 7:3 ratio. To identify TCR V-J signatures that set the groups apart, the researchers used a discovery cohort of 90 to 100 patients, made up of around 42 with Graves' ophthalmopathy and some 55 with stable Graves' hyperthyroidism. Whether ophthalmopathy could be predicted prospectively was tested in an independent validation cohort made up of 18 to 20 hyperthyroidism patients plus 17 patients who later progressed to ophthalmopathy. According to the paper, TCR Vbeta CDR3 sequencing was carried out on about 140 peripheral blood samples, which came from 40 to 45 ophthalmopathy, approximately 72 hyperthyroidism and roughly 17 progressor patients.

Study-wide conclusions, independent of this receptor: No statistical method was used to set the sample size in advance, and investigators knew the group allocation. Most expanded thyroid clonotypes (frequency above 0.001) were also found in blood, which suggests that blood repertoires may mirror thyroid immune responses. In validation, progression to ophthalmopathy was predicted by the model with around 71% sensitivity and roughly 72% specificity, a median of approximately 6.5 months before onset. A 13 V-J signature model separated ophthalmopathy from stable hyperthyroidism, with roughly 88% sensitivity and 81% to 83% specificity in cross-validation and 80%/75% in testing.

Graves' hyperthyroidism was defined as stable when no progression to ophthalmopathy occurred over 18 months of follow-up. Hyperthyroidism patients were newly diagnosed, had a disease duration of under 2 months, and were aged 18 to 65 years. Patients with uncontrolled infections, other autoimmune diseases, pregnancy or lactation were excluded. Clinical symptoms, serum thyroxine and TRAb, thyroid ultrasound, and orbital computed tomography formed the basis for the diagnoses. PBMCs were isolated from approximately 10 ml of fresh peripheral blood by Ficoll-Paque density gradient centrifugation. Trizol reagent was used to extract total RNA, and RNA quality was then checked on an Agilent 2100 Bioanalyzer. This clonotype was counted at least ten times. Its recognized antigen is unknown. There are no base qualities to consult, and no much larger clone falls within one base. TCR beta CDR3 regions were amplified from RNA transcripts. A first-round RT-PCR of the TCR CDR3 used the HTBI primer set with the Qiagen OneStep RT-PCR kit. A second multiplex PCR round built the libraries, followed by size selection and purification. Sequencing of the libraries was done on an Illumina HiSeq2000 using paired-end 100 bp reads. As for how the authors treated the data: SOAPnuke was used to process the raw data, with reads discarded if the reads contained adapters or uncalled bases, had a mean Phred below 15, or lacked an exact constant-primer or identifier match. COPE v1.2.5 was used to merge the high-quality paired reads, and each unique nucleotide sequence was defined as a clonotype. MiTCR v1.1 was used to align clonotypes to the IMGT TRBV, TRBD and TRBJ reference segments. The analysis was restricted to V-J combinations with a frequency above 0.0001, which together covered roughly 99% of the repertoires. The TCS score was defined as F50 (clonal expansion) divided by E x V (chaos), with BLOSUM62-based TCRdist calculated between CDR3 peptides within each V-J. Welch's t-statistics and random forest reduced roughly 500 V-J features to under 15, which were used in a naive Bayes classifier (R e1071). Clones were called with MiXCR by TCRdb after fastp trimmed the public reads at Q25, and only in-frame beta chains were retained. All rows with the same CDR3 protein become a single entry with the most common DNA and genes. It is TCRdb's table, rather than the study itself, that gives the V and J calls and clone size. The sample has about 710,000 distinct CDR3 sequences on record, 16% of them singletons. 8.4% of the sample is held by the ten biggest clonotypes.

Reading from cysteine to phenylalanine, the CDR3 counts 16 amino acids. Only CDR3 DNA remains: 48 bases, in frame from the first base. Reading the germline V gene gives CDR1 SGHDT and CDR2 YYEEEE. The germline V and J ends show losses of 1 base and 0 bases respectively, and no gene match explains 4 bases of the junction. This sequence originates from a man younger than 35 with Graves' hyperthyroidism. This chain is built from TRBV5-6 and TRBJ2-1; TRBD2 matches 7 bases in the middle. The source material was blood. For the CDR3, the sequence is CASSLFGGSSYNEQFF. At the DNA level, the sequence is TGTGCCAGCAGCTTGTTTGGCGGGAGCTCCTACAATGAGCAGTTCTTC.